These T cell receptor beta chains were read from a single sample in a study of blood T cell repertoires in COVID-19. Clones were sequenced by immunoSEQ multiplex PCR, and TCRdb holds only the in-frame ones, with some missing. The sample shows about 250,000 clones, over 80% of them seen only once. The material sequenced was peripheral blood. The receptor set was obtained from a middle-aged woman who had recovered from COVID-19. Each CDR3 is given with its conserved first and last residue.

j_gene: TRBJ2-1; len: 14; v_gene: TRBV30; CDR3aa: CAWNRDRDDNEQFF
j_gene: TRBJ1-2; len: 16; v_gene: TRBV3-1/TRBV3-2; CDR3aa: CASSQQDRARNYGYTF
j_gene: TRBJ1-4; len: 16; v_gene: TRBV3-1/TRBV3-2; CDR3aa: CASSPVPGQANEKLFF
j_gene: TRBJ1-1; len: 14; v_gene: TRBV19; CDR3aa: CASSIRHKNTEAFF
j_gene: TRBJ2-3; len: 15; v_gene: TRBV5-6; CDR3aa: CASSLGGSPTDTQYF
j_gene: TRBJ1-5; len: 17; v_gene: TRBV30; CDR3aa: CAWSPGQGGLINQPQHF
j_gene: TRBJ1-3; len: 13; v_gene: TRBV6-5; CDR3aa: CASSLSSGNTIYF
j_gene: TRBJ2-1; len: 13; v_gene: TRBV5-1; CDR3aa: CASSSGSYNEQFF
j_gene: TRBJ2-7; len: 14; v_gene: TRBV3-1/TRBV3-2; CDR3aa: CASSQWDRAYEQYF
j_gene: TRBJ2-1; len: 15; v_gene: TRBV11-1; CDR3aa: CASSLVGGHYNEQFF
j_gene: TRBJ2-5; len: 14; v_gene: TRBV3-1/TRBV3-2; CDR3aa: CASSARDFQETQYF
j_gene: TRBJ2-2; len: 15; v_gene: TRBV3-1/TRBV3-2; CDR3aa: CASTPPGIRTGELFF
j_gene: TRBJ1-1; len: 15; v_gene: TRBV5-1; CDR3aa: CASSLMGGGNTEAFF
j_gene: TRBJ2-5; len: 14; v_gene: TRBV5-1; CDR3aa: CASSSPDEGETQYF
j_gene: TRBJ1-1; len: 15; v_gene: TRBV5-8; CDR3aa: CASSGKTSTDTEAFF
j_gene: TRBJ2-7; len: 13; v_gene: TRBV11-2; CDR3aa: CASSLRGSYEQYF
j_gene: TRBJ2-1; len: 16; v_gene: TRBV28; CDR3aa: CASSSTGQGVYNEQFF
j_gene: TRBJ2-5; len: 12; v_gene: TRBV30; CDR3aa: CAGTGSQETQYF
j_gene: TRBJ1-1; len: 13; v_gene: TRBV2; CDR3aa: CASSGQGNTEAFF
j_gene: TRBJ2-2; len: 13; v_gene: TRBV19; CDR3aa: CASFADRSGELFF
j_gene: TRBJ2-7; len: 14; v_gene: TRBV3-1/TRBV3-2; CDR3aa: CASSLTGQGYEQYF
j_gene: TRBJ2-5; len: 15; v_gene: TRBV5-6; CDR3aa: CASSFKPDNQETQYF
j_gene: TRBJ2-2; len: 17; v_gene: TRBV30; CDR3aa: CAWKLPPTGGPIGELFF
j_gene: TRBJ1-6; len: 17; v_gene: TRBV5-5; CDR3aa: CASTSETTSSYNSPLHF
j_gene: TRBJ1-4; len: 16; v_gene: TRBV28; CDR3aa: CASSLGGRAGREKLFF
j_gene: TRBJ2-2; len: 12; v_gene: TRBV12-3/TRBV12-4; CDR3aa: CASSPVKGELFF
j_gene: TRBJ1-2; len: 17; v_gene: TRBV3-1/TRBV3-2; CDR3aa: CASSQEGTGFIKNGYTF
j_gene: TRBJ2-7; len: 14; v_gene: TRBV19; CDR3aa: CASSSQTDSYEQYF
j_gene: TRBJ2-2; len: 15; v_gene: TRBV5-1; CDR3aa: CASSLYGGRTGELFF
j_gene: TRBJ2-7; len: 13; v_gene: TRBV7-2; CDR3aa: CASSFSQVNEQYF
j_gene: TRBJ1-1; len: 15; v_gene: TRBV7-2; CDR3aa: CASRHGGGVQTEAFF
j_gene: TRBJ2-3; len: 15; v_gene: TRBV5-4; CDR3aa: CASGSAMGQGDTQYF
j_gene: TRBJ2-3; len: 15; v_gene: TRBV7-9; CDR3aa: CASSLMGAGRDTQYF
j_gene: TRBJ1-1; len: 14; v_gene: TRBV9; CDR3aa: CASSVVGRDTEAFF
j_gene: TRBJ2-7; len: 12; v_gene: TRBV6-6; CDR3aa: CASSYFAGEQYF
j_gene: TRBJ2-1; len: 16; v_gene: TRBV28; CDR3aa: CASSPAAGQPNNEQFF
j_gene: TRBJ1-3; len: 12; v_gene: TRBV19; CDR3aa: CASSATGNTIYF
j_gene: TRBJ1-2; len: 13; v_gene: TRBV6-5; CDR3aa: CASSSDRNYGYTF
j_gene: TRBJ1-1; len: 13; v_gene: TRBV25-1; CDR3aa: CASSVGGNTEAFF
j_gene: TRBJ2-3; len: 14; v_gene: TRBV11-2; CDR3aa: CASSLGGGWNTQYF
j_gene: TRBJ1-1; len: 16; v_gene: TRBV13; CDR3aa: CASSLEIRTANTEAFF
j_gene: TRBJ1-1; len: 13; v_gene: TRBV30; CDR3aa: CAWRRTANTEAFF
j_gene: TRBJ1-4; len: 15; v_gene: TRBV28; CDR3aa: CAAQSRAGSNEKLFF
j_gene: TRBJ1-1; len: 16; v_gene: TRBV18; CDR3aa: CASSHPGLRGVTEAFF
j_gene: TRBJ2-3; len: 15; v_gene: TRBV28; CDR3aa: CASSWVGQGTDTQYF
j_gene: TRBJ1-1; len: 13; v_gene: TRBV19; CDR3aa: CASSIRRGPEAFF
j_gene: TRBJ2-7; len: 14; v_gene: TRBV11-2; CDR3aa: CASSLNFANYEQYF
j_gene: TRBJ2-7; len: 19; v_gene: TRBV28; CDR3aa: CASSSYFFWTGGKFNEQYF
j_gene: TRBJ2-2; len: 17; v_gene: TRBV9; CDR3aa: CASRGSGGAYGTGELFF
j_gene: TRBJ1-5; len: 14; v_gene: TRBV19; CDR3aa: CASSILLSDQPQHF
j_gene: TRBJ2-3; len: 13; v_gene: TRBV5-4; CDR3aa: CATHPGGRGTQYF
j_gene: TRBJ2-1; len: 16; v_gene: TRBV19; CDR3aa: CASSPSQGLAYNEQFF
j_gene: TRBJ1-6; len: 13; v_gene: TRBV5-1; CDR3aa: CASSLDGDSPLHF
j_gene: TRBJ1-2; len: 16; v_gene: TRBV21-1; CDR3aa: CASSMIGRGRNYGYTF